The 27 T cell receptor beta chains given below trace back to one sample, sequenced in a study of control samples from healthy donors and cancer patients. Measured with immunoSEQ multiplex PCR; TCRdb has only the in-frame clones, and not every one. The table lists some 120,000 clones, more than 75% of them singletons, with over 6.5% in the top ten. The sequenced sample was blood. The receptors derive from a man in his forties in good health.

This clone showed up just once. V gene TRBV7-9 combines with J gene TRBJ2-5, with D maybe TRBD1 (6 bases). V lost 3 bases and J lost 5, with 16 bases in between. Germline CDR1 is SEHNR and CDR2 is FQNEAQ (reference sequence). The CDR3 length is 15 residues. The CDR3 DNA follows: TGTGCCAGCAGCTTTTCTGACAGGCAACTCGAGACCCAGTACTTC. Protein: CASSFSDRQLETQYF.

The chain employs TRBV7-2 and TRBJ1-5; D not resolved. Germline CDR1 reads SGHTA; CDR2 reads FQGNSA. The CDR3 consists of 18 residues. V lost 1 base to trimming and J lost 3 bases, with 19 bases between them. The CDR3 DNA sequence: TGTGCCAGCAGCTTAGTCGGTGGTGGGCAGACGAACAATCAGCCCCAGCATTTT. Translating gives CASSLVGGGQTNNQPQHF.

The chain couples TRBV11-3 to TRBJ1-2, with 8 bases identical to TRBD1. Germline CDR1 and CDR2: SGHNT and YENEEA. The CDR3 loop spans 13 amino acids. V lost 5 bases and J lost 6; bases outside the gene matches: 5. CDR3 bases: TGTGCCAGCAGCCCGTCGGACAGGGATGGCTACACCTTC. It encodes CASSPSDRDGYTF.

V and J are TRBV12-3 or TRBV12-4 and TRBJ1-1, with D unclear. The CDR3 loop spans 12 amino acids. The ends were cut back, 5 bases at V and 3 bases at J, with 7 bases in the middle. In nucleotides, the CDR3 is TGTGCCAGCAGTGTGAGGGACACTGAAGCTTTCTTT. Its protein product is CASSVRDTEAFF.

J is TRBJ1-5 and V is TRBV29-1, with D uncertain. The CDR3 spans 13 residues. Germline-derived CDR1 and CDR2 are SQVTM and ANQGSEA. V gave up 1 base and J gave up 3 bases, with 7 bases separating them. The CDR3 loop is CSVEVGDNQPQHF. CDR3 DNA sequence: TGCAGCGTTGAAGTGGGCGACAATCAGCCCCAGCATTTT.

The chain has TRBV11-2 and TRBJ1-6; 7 nucleotides match TRBD1. This CDR3 comprises 15 residues. In germline, CDR1 is SGHAT, CDR2 FQNNGV. Germline trimming cut 3 bases from V and 2 bases from J; bases unmatched to any gene: 1. CDR3 sequence (DNA): TGTGCCAGCAGCTTGGGGACAGCCTATAATTCACCCCTCCACTTT. Translating it yields CASSLGTAYNSPLHF.

V and J are TRBV2 and TRBJ2-7; TRBD2 is a possible D gene (5 bases). CDR1 is SNHLY and CDR2 is FYNNEI in the germline V gene. This CDR3 is 13 amino acids long. The ends were cut back, 10 bases at V and 3 bases at J, with 16 bases in the middle. CDR3 residues: CATAFLADYEQYF. The CDR3, as DNA: TGTGCCACCGCCTTCCTAGCCGACTACGAGCAGTACTTC.

This chain links TRBV5-1 with TRBJ1-2; TRBD1 matches at 11 bases. J gave up 3 bases and V 4 bases, and 2 bases lay outside the gene matches. The CDR3 spans 14 residues. Per the germline V gene, CDR1 is SGHRS and CDR2 is YFSETQ. CDR3 sequence: CASSRTGGDYGYTF. The CDR3 nucleotides are TGCGCCAGCAGCAGGACAGGGGGCGACTATGGCTACACCTTC. The full variable domain, in which reference TRBV5-1 and TRBJ1-2 provide the parts outside the CDR3, is KAGVTQTPRYLIKTRGQQVTLSCSPISGHRSVSWYQQTPGQGLQFLFEYFSETQRNKGNFPGRFSGRQFSNSRSEMNVSTLELGDSALYLCASSRTGGDYGYTFGSGTRLTVV.

The chain couples TRBV18 to TRBJ1-2, with D possibly TRBD1 on 5 matching bases. This CDR3 has 15 amino acids. Germline values: CDR1 KGHSH, CDR2 LQKENI. V was cut by 3 bases and J by 0 bases, with 11 bases left in between. The CDR3 is CASSPSRAANYGYTF. The DNA of the CDR3 is TGTGCCAGCTCACCTTCCAGGGCCGCTAACTATGGCTACACCTTC. The full variable domain, with the rest looked up from reference TRBV18 and TRBJ1-2, is NAGVMQNPRHLVRRRGQEARLRCSPMKGHSHVYWYRQLPEEGLKFMVYLQKENIIDESGMPKERFSAEFPKEGPSILRIQQVVRGDSAAYFCASSPSRAANYGYTFGSGTRLTVV.

The chain has TRBV7-2 and TRBJ1-3; 7 positions match TRBD1. This CDR3 is built from 16 residues. Germline CDR1 reads SGHTA; CDR2 reads FQGNSA. With 3 bases clipped from V and 0 bases from J, the junction kept 5 bases outside the gene matches. The CDR3 sequence: CASSFGTGDSGNTIYF. The CDR3, as DNA: TGTGCCAGCAGCTTCGGTACAGGGGACTCTGGAAACACCATATATTTT.

The genes are TRBV19 and TRBJ1-5, with TRBD1 matching 7 bases. V gave up 3 bases and J gave up 0 bases; unmatched junction bases: 14. Per germline, CDR1 LNHDA and CDR2 SQIVND (reference sequence). This CDR3 has 19 residues. CDR3 residues: CASSISGTALYNSNQPQHF. The CDR3 bases are TGTGCCAGTAGTATTTCCGGGACAGCCCTTTATAATAGCAATCAGCCCCAGCATTTT.

V is TRBV29-1 and J is TRBJ2-5; 13 bases agree with TRBD2. The CDR3 sequence is 17 residues long. V gave up 4 bases and J gave up 4 bases; unmatched junction bases: 12. The germline CDR1 and CDR2 sequences are SQVTM and ANQGSEA. In DNA form, the CDR3 reads TGCAGCGTTGGAGGACTAGCGGGGGCACTAGGGGGAGAGACCCAGTACTTC. As protein: CSVGGLAGALGGETQYF. Complete variable domain (other parts from reference TRBV29-1 and TRBJ2-5): SAVISQKPSRDICQRGTSLTIQCQVDSQVTMMFWYRQQPGQSLTLIATANQGSEATYESGFVIDKFPISRPNLTFSTLTVSNMSPEDSSIYLCSVGGLAGALGGETQYFGPGTRLLVL.

The chain is built from TRBV7-8 and TRBJ1-6; 7 nucleotides line up with TRBD1. CDR1 is SGHVS and CDR2 is FQNEAQ in the germline V gene. The V segment lost 3 bases and the J segment 0 bases; nucleotides outside the gene matches: 14. CDR3 length: 20 amino acids. In DNA form, the CDR3 reads TGTGCCAGCAGCTTCGATTGGGACAGCGAGACCAGCTCCTATAATTCACCCCTCCACTTT. This codes for CASSFDWDSETSSYNSPLHF.

This clone was detected once. The chain uses TRBV7-9 and TRBJ2-7; D is uncertain. Trimming cost V 4 bases and J 5 bases, with 12 bases left between them. Per germline, CDR1 SEHNR and CDR2 FQNEAQ (reference sequence). This CDR3 region has 13 residues. In nucleotides, the CDR3 is TGTGCCAGCAGCTCCTTCGCCACCGACGAGCAGTACTTC. It codes for CASSSFATDEQYF. The full variable domain, in which reference TRBV7-9 and TRBJ2-7 provide the parts outside the CDR3, is DTGVSQNPRHKITKRGQNVTFRCDPISEHNRLYWYRQTLGQGPEFLTYFQNEAQLEKSRLLSDRFSAERPKGSFSTLEIQRTEQGDSAMYLCASSSFATDEQYFGPGTRLTVT.

V is TRBV29-1 and J is TRBJ1-2, with 11 bases that match TRBD1. The CDR3 has 13 residues. In germline, CDR1 is SQVTM, CDR2 ANQGSEA. J gave up 7 bases and V 2 bases, and 3 bases lay outside the gene matches. DNA for the CDR3: TGCAGCGTTGAACTGGACAGGGGGCTTGGCTACACCTTC. This codes for CSVELDRGLGYTF.

The gene calls are TRBV5-1 and TRBJ2-7; TRBD1 might be the D (5 bases). CDR1 is SGHRS and CDR2 is YFSETQ in the germline V gene. With 0 bases removed from V and 5 bases from J, the gap between germline ends came to 12 bases. The CDR3 spans 14 residues. The CDR3 region has the DNA TGCGCCAGCAGCTTGGCGGCAGGGATCGACGAGCAGTACTTC. Residues: CASSLAAGIDEQYF.

This chain links TRBV7-9 with TRBJ1-5; D uncertain. V was cut by 1 base and J by 10 bases, with 11 bases left in between. Germline CDR1 SEHNR, CDR2 FQNEAQ (reference sequence). This CDR3 is 13 amino acids long. DNA of the CDR3: TGTGCCAGCAGCTTAGGGGCCTCGGACCCCCAGCATTTT. It yields the protein CASSLGASDPQHF.

V gene TRBV9 combines with J gene TRBJ1-3, with 7 bases lining up with TRBD1. CDR1 is SGDLS, CDR2 YYNGEE, per germline. The CDR3 length is 16 residues. Trimming took 0 bases from V and 2 from J; bases not matched to a gene: 5. The CDR3 DNA sequence: TGTGCCAGCAGCGTAGAGGGGGCGAACGCTGGAAACACCATATATTTT. This translates into CASSVEGANAGNTIYF.

This chain joins TRBV7-8 and TRBJ2-5; 9 nucleotides align to TRBD1. This CDR3 comprises 15 residues. Germline trimming cut 6 bases from V and 1 base from J; bases unmatched to any gene: 6. The germline gives CDR1 SGHVS, CDR2 FQNEAQ. The CDR3 sequence is CASRPPTGGQETQYF. Here the CDR3 DNA reads TGTGCCAGCAGACCACCGACAGGGGGCCAAGAGACCCAGTACTTC.

Notes on this clone: The junction does not match germline at one end; this may be a read error. Other DNA sequences in the sample encode the same CDR3. The chain has TRBV10-3 and TRBJ1-2; maybe TRBD1 (6 bases). This CDR3 is built from 13 residues. Germline V CDR1 and CDR2: ENHRY, SYGVKD. The CDR3 spells CAISTGNNYGYTF. CDR3 DNA: TGTGCCATCAGTACAGGGAACAACTACGGCTACACCTTC.

The sample holds a few counts of this clone. J is TRBJ1-1 and V is TRBV3-1 (or the pseudogene TRBV3-2); D is possibly TRBD1 (5 bases). V was cut by 2 bases and J by 7 bases, with 11 bases left in between. Germline V CDR1 and CDR2: LGHDT, YNNKEL (reference sequence). CDR3 size: 13 residues. This CDR3 reads CASSQLRGGEAFF. The CDR3 DNA sequence: TGTGCCAGCAGCCAACTTCGTGGGGGTGAAGCTTTCTTT.

This clone was observed a handful of times. V gene TRBV27 combines with J gene TRBJ2-1; D possibly corresponds to TRBD1 (9 bases). CDR1 MNHEY and CDR2 SMNVEV come from the germline V gene (reference sequence). V lost 4 bases to trimming and J lost 6 bases, with 22 bases between them. The CDR3 is made up of 17 amino acids. In DNA, the CDR3 is TGTGCCAGCAGTTCCCATTTAGCGGGACAGGGTATCAATGAGCAGTTCTTC. It specifies CASSSHLAGQGINEQFF.

This chain uses TRBV7-3 with TRBJ1-5; no firm D call. CDR1 is SGHTA and CDR2 is FQGTGA in the germline V gene. Trimming removed 5 bases at V and 5 bases at J, with 16 bases between. The length of the CDR3 is 15 residues. DNA for the CDR3: TGTGCCAGCAGCCTGACTCGGACGGGCGATCAGCCCCAGCATTTT. It codes for CASSLTRTGDQPQHF.

The rearrangement uses TRBV20-1 and TRBJ2-5, with 7 bases fitting TRBD1. Germline V gene lookup returns CDR1 DFQATT and CDR2 SNEGSKA (reference sequence). The J segment lost 7 bases and the V segment lost 6 bases, leaving 5 bases of the junction unmatched. This CDR3 contains 11 residues. The CDR3 region is CSAPGGVTQYF. CDR3 in DNA: TGCAGTGCGCCAGGGGGTGTGACCCAGTACTTC.

The chain has TRBV5-1 and TRBJ1-4; the D gene is possibly TRBD1 (6 bases). The CDR3 is 15 amino acids. Germline CDR1 is SGHRS and CDR2 is YFSETQ. V was shortened by 4 bases and J by 4 bases, with 14 bases between the two germline ends. DNA for the CDR3: TGCGCCAGCAGCGAGGGGGGTCAGATTAATGAAAAACTGTTTTTT. This translates into CASSEGGQINEKLFF.

The CDR3 protein is CASSLWGHAGNTIYF. The CDR3 nucleotides read TGTGCCAGCAGCCTCTGGGGGCATGCGGGAAACACCATATATTTT. This chain connects TRBV14 to TRBJ1-3; weak D call: TRBD1 (6 bases). The ends were cut back, 4 bases at V and 4 bases at J, with 14 bases in the middle. CDR3 length: 15 amino acids. Germline CDR1 reads SGHDN; CDR2 reads FVKESK.

This chain uses TRBV12-3 or TRBV12-4 with TRBJ2-5; D may be TRBD2 (6 bases). This CDR3 is built from 13 residues. V gave up 8 bases and J gave up 5 bases, with 15 bases separating them. The CDR3 reads CASGPGGRETQYF. The CDR3 bases are TGTGCCAGCGGCCCCGGAGGGCGGGAGACCCAGTACTTC.